The entry that follows covers one T cell receptor beta chain sequence. No antigen is known for it. Following extraction, RNA underwent reverse transcription to cDNA, which served as the sequencing template. Clones were read by immunoSEQ multiplex PCR, and TCRdb kept only the in-frame ones, dropping some. The data show some 170,000 clones, about 67% seen once. V shed 6 bases and J 4 bases; nucleotides not matched to a gene: 12. The germline gives CDR1 MNHEY, CDR2 SMNVEV (reference sequence). The CDR3 extends over 17 amino acids. This specimen comes from a study of CD8+ T cells in alopecia areata. Across the study: Each day, treated patients took oral tofacitinib twice, at 5 to 10 mg per dose.

Study results and caveats: Compared with mice, patients displayed less clear TCR sharing, possibly for HLA-related reasons. Scalp sample sequencing also detects resident alphabeta T cells of normal skin.

The chain combines TRBV27 with TRBJ2-2; TRBD1 agrees at 9 bases. The sequencing here drew on CD8+ T cells sorted from blood, taken at week 0. The clonotype was recovered from a human donor with alopecia areata. The CDR3 DNA is TGTGCCAGCAGCCGAGACAGGGGGTCCCCGGGCACCGGGGAGCTGTTTTTT. Amino acid sequence: CASSRDRGSPGTGELFF.